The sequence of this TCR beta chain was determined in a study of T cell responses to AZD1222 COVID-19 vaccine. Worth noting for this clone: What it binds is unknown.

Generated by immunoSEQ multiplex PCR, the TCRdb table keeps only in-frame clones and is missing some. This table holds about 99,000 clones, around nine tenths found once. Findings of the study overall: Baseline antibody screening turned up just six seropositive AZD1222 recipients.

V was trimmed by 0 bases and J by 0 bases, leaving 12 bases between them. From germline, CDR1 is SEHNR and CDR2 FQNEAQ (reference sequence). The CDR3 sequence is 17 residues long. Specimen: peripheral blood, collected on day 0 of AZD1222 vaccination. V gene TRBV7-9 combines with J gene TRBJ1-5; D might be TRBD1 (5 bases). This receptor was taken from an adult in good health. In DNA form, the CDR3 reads TGTGCCAGCAGCTTAGCGGGGACGGGGAATAGCAATCAGCCCCAGCATTTT. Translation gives CASSLAGTGNSNQPQHF.